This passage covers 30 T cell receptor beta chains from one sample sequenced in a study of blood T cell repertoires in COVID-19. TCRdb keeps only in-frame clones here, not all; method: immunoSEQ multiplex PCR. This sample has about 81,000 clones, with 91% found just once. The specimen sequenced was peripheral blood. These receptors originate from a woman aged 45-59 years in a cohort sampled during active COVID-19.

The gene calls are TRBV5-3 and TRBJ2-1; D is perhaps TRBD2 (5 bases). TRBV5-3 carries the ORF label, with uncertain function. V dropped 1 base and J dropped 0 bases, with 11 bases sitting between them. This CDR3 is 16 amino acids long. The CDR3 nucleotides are TGTGCCAGAAGCTTGCTTCGTGGGAGCTCCTACAATGAGCAGTTCTTC. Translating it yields CARSLLRGSSYNEQFF.

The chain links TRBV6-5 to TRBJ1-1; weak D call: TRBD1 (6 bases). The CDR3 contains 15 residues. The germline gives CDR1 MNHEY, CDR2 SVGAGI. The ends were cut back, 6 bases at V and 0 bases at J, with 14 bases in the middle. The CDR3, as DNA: TGTGCCAGCAGGCCCAGGGGTGTTATGAACACTGAAGCTTTCTTT. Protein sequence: CASRPRGVMNTEAFF.

CDR3 protein: CASSLVGTSGSHEQYF. Written as DNA, the CDR3 is TGTGCCAGCAGCTTAGTGGGGACTAGCGGGAGCCACGAGCAGTACTTC. The chain has TRBV7-9 and TRBJ2-7, with 14 bases fitting TRBD2. Unmatched junction bases numbered 4, after V lost 1 base and J lost 5 bases. Germline CDR1 reads SEHNR; CDR2 reads FQNEAQ (reference sequence). CDR3 length: 16 residues.

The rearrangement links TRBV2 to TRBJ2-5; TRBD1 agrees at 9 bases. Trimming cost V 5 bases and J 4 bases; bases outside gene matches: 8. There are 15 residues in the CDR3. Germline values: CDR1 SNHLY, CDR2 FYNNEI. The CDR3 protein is CASSSDRGIGETQYF. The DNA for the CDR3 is TGTGCCAGCAGTTCGGACAGGGGAATTGGAGAGACCCAGTACTTC.

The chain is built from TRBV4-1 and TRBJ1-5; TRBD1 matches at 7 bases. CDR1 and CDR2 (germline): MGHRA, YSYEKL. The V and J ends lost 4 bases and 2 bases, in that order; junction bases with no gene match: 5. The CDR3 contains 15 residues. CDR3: CASSLNRGGNQPQHF. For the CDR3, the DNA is TGCGCCAGCAGCCTCAACAGGGGAGGCAATCAGCCCCAGCATTTT.

This CDR3 is CASSPVPGQGLNEQFF. The CDR3 region has the DNA TGCGCCAGCAGCCCTGTACCGGGACAGGGTCTAAATGAGCAGTTCTTC. V gene TRBV5-1 combines with J gene TRBJ2-1, with 9 nucleotides matching TRBD1. V dropped 4 bases and J dropped 7; count of bases not matched to a gene: 12. CDR1 is SGHRS, CDR2 YFSETQ, per germline. The CDR3 consists of 16 residues.

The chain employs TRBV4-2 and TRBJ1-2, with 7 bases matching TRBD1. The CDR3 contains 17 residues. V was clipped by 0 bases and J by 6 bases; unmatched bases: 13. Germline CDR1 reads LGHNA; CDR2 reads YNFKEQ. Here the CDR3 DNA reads TGTGCCAGCAGCCAAGAGGGGCTTCCCGGGACAGTCGATGGCTACACCTTC. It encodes CASSQEGLPGTVDGYTF.

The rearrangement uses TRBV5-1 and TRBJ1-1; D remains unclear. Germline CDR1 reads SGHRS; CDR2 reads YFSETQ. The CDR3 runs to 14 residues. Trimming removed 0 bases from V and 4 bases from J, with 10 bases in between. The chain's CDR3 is CASSLAGVVTEAFF. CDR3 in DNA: TGCGCCAGCAGCTTGGCCGGGGTGGTCACTGAAGCTTTCTTT.

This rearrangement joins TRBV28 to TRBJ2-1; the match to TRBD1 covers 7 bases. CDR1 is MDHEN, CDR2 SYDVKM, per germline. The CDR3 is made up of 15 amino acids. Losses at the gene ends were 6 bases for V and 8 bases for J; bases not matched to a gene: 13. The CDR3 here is CASSLQGTLRDEQFF. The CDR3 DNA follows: TGTGCCAGCAGCCTACAGGGGACCCTTAGGGATGAGCAGTTCTTC.

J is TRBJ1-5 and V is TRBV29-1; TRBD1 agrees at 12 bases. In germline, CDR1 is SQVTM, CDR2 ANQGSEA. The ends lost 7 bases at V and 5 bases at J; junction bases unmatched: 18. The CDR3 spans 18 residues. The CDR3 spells CSALTGTGGIQGHQPQHF. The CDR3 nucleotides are TGCAGCGCCTTAACCGGGACAGGGGGCATCCAGGGGCATCAGCCCCAGCATTTT. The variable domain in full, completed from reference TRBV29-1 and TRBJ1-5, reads SAVISQKPSRDICQRGTSLTIQCQVDSQVTMMFWYRQQPGQSLTLIATANQGSEATYESGFVIDKFPISRPNLTFSTLTVSNMSPEDSSIYLCSALTGTGGIQGHQPQHFGDGTRLSIL.

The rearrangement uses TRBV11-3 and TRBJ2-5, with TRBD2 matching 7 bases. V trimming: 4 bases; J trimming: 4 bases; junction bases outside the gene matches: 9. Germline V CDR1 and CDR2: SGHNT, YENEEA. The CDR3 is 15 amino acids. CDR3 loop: CASSSGGIAGETQYF. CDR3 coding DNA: TGTGCCAGCAGCTCTGGGGGTATAGCGGGAGAGACCCAGTACTTC.

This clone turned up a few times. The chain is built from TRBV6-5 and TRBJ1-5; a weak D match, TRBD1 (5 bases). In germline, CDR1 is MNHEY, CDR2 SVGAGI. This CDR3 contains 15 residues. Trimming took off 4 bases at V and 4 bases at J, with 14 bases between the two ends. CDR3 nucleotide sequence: TGTGCCAGCAGTTCCAGAGACAGTGCTAATCAGCCCCAGCATTTT. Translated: CASSSRDSANQPQHF.

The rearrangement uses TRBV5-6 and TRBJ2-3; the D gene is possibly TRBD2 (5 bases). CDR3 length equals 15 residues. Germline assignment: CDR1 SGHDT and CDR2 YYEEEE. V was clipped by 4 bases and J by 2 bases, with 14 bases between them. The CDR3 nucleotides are TGTGCCAGCAGCCGGGATAGAGGCTCCACAGATACGCAGTATTTT. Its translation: CASSRDRGSTDTQYF.

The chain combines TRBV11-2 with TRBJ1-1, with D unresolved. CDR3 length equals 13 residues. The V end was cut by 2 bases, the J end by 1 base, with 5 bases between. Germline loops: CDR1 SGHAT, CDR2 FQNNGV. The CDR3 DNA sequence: TGTGCCAGCAGCTTATCGGGGAACACTGAAGCTTTCTTT. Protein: CASSLSGNTEAFF.

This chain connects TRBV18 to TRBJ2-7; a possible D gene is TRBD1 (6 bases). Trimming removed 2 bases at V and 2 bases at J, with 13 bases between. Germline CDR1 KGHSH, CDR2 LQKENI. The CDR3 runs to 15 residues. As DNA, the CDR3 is TGTGCCAGCTCACCAAGGGGGTTACCTACCTACGAGCAGTACTTC. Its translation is CASSPRGLPTYEQYF.

The chain's CDR3 is CASRDRSKQYF. The CDR3, as DNA: TGTGCCAGTAGGGACAGATCAAAGCAGTACTTC. V usage is TRBV19 and J usage is TRBJ2-7, with D perhaps matching TRBD1 (6 bases). Between the trimmed V and J ends, which lost 6 bases and 8 bases, there was a span of 11 bases. The V gene's germline CDR1 is LNHDA and CDR2 SQIVND (reference sequence). The CDR3 is 11 residues long.

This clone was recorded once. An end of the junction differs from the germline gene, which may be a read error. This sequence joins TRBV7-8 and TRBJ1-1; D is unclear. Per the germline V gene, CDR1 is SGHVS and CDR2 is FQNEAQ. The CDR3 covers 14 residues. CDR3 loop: CASSLGTGNTEAFF. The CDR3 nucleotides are TGTGCCAGCAGCTTAGGAACGGGGAACACTGAAGCGTTCTTT.

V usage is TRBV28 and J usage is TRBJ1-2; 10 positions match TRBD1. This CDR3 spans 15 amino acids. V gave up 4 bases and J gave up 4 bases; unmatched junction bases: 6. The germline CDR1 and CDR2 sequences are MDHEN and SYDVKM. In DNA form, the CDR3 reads TGTGCCAGCAGTTCCGACAGGGGGCGAAGCTATGGCTACACCTTC. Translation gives CASSSDRGRSYGYTF.

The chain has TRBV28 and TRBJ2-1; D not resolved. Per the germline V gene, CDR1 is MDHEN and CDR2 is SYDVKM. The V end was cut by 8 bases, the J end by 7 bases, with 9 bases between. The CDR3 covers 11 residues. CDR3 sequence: CASLGENEQFF. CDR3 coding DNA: TGTGCCAGCCTCGGAGAAAATGAGCAGTTCTTC.

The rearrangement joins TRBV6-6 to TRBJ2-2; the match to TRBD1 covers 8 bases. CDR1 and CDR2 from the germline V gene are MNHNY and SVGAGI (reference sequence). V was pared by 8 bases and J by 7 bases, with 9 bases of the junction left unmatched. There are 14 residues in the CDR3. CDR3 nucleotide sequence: TGTGCCAGCTGTAAGGGACAGGATTACGGGGAGCTGTTTTTT. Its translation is CASCKGQDYGELFF.

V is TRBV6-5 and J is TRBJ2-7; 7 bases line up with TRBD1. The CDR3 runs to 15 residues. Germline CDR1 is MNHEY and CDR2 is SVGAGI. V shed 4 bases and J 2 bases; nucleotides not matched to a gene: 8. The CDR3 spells CASSFLSTGAYEQYF. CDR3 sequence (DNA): TGTGCCAGCAGTTTCCTTTCAACAGGGGCCTACGAGCAGTACTTC.

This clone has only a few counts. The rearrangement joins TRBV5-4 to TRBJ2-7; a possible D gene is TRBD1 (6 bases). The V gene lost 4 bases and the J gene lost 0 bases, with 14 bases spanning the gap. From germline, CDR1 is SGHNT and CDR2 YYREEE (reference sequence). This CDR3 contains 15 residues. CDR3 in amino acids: CASSRWDMSSYEQYF. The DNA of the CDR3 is TGTGCCAGCAGCAGGTGGGACATGAGCTCCTACGAGCAGTACTTC.

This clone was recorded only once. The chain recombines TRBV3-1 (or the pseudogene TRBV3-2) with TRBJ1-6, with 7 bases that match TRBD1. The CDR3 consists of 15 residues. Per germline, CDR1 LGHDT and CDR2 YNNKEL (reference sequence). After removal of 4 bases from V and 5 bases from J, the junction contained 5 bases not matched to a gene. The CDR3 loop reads CASSPWDRNNSPLHF. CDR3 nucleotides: TGTGCCAGCAGCCCCTGGGACAGAAATAATTCACCCCTCCACTTT.

DNA for the CDR3: TGTGCCACCGCGGGGGGGAATGAAAAACTGTTTTTT. It encodes CATAGGNEKLFF. This chain uses TRBV19 with TRBJ1-4; tentative D call: TRBD1 (5 bases). The CDR3 spans 12 residues. Germline V gene lookup returns CDR1 LNHDA and CDR2 SQIVND (reference sequence). V was trimmed by 10 bases and J by 5 bases, leaving 11 bases between them. The complete variable domain, with remaining parts taken from reference TRBV19 and TRBJ1-4, reads DGGITQSPKYLFRKEGQNVTLSCEQNLNHDAMYWYRQDPGQGLRLIYYSQIVNDFQKGDIAEGYSVSREKKESFPLTVTSAQKNPTAFYLCATAGGNEKLFFGSGTQLSVL.

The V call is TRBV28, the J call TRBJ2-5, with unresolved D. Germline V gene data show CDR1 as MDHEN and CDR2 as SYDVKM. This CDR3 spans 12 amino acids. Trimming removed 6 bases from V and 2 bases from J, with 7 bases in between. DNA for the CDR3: TGTGCCAGCAGATCACAGCAAGAGACCCAGTACTTC. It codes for CASRSQQETQYF.

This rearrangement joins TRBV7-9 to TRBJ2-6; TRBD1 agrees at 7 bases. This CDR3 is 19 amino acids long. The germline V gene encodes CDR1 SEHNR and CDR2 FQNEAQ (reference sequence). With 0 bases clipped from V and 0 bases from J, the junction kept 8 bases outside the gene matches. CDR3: CASSLARWDSSSGANVLTF. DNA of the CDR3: TGTGCCAGCAGCTTAGCGCGATGGGACAGCTCCTCTGGGGCCAACGTCCTGACTTTC.

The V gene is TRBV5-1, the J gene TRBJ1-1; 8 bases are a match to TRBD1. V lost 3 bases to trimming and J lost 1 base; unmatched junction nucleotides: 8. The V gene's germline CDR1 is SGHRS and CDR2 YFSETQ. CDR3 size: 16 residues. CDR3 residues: CASSSDRGLSNTEAFF. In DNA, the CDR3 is TGCGCCAGCAGCTCCGACAGGGGATTATCGAACACTGAAGCTTTCTTT.

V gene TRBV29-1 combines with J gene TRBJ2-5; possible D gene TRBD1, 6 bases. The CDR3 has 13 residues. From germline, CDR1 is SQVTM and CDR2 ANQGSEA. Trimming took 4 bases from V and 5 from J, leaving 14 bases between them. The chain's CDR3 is CSVAGQPWETQYF. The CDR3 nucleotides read TGCAGCGTTGCCGGACAGCCATGGGAGACCCAGTACTTC.

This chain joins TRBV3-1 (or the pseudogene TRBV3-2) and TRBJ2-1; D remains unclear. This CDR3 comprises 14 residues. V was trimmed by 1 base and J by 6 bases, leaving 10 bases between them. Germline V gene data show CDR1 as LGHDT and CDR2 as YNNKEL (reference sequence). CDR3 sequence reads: CASSQGPPGNEQFF. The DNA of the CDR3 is TGTGCCAGCAGCCAAGGTCCCCCCGGCAATGAGCAGTTCTTC.

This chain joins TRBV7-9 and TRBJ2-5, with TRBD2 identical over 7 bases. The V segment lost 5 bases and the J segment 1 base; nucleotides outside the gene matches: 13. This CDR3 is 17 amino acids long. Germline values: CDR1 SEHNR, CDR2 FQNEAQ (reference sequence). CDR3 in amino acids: CASSPTSSGATQETQYF. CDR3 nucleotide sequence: TGTGCCAGCAGCCCGACTTCTAGCGGAGCAACCCAAGAGACCCAGTACTTC.